A selection of T cell receptor beta chains follows, all from one sample in a study of molecular identifiers for immune sequencing clone quantification. TCRdb ran MiXCR on the PCR reads and lists one entry per CDR3 protein. The sample includes some 580,000 distinct CDR3 sequences, about 25% of them seen just once. The sequenced material came from naive CD8+ T cells from blood, with Jurkat cell RNA spiked in. These receptors all stem from a human donor in good health. Some libraries in this study had Jurkat cell RNA spiked in. Both conserved end residues are part of each CDR3.

j_call v_call cdr3_aa
TRBJ2-5 TRBV4-2 CASSQAGEETQYF
TRBJ2-5 TRBV12-3/TRBV12-4 CASSFSAGDEETQYF
TRBJ2-1 TRBV4-1 CASSQAGNPYNEQFF
TRBJ2-3 TRBV7-9 CASSFTGTITDTQYF
TRBJ2-7 TRBV20-1 CSARQRTTLHEQYF
TRBJ2-3 TRBV5-6 CARSEGGSGGPDTQYF
TRBJ2-1 TRBV29-1 CSYSTWDRGHNEQFF
TRBJ2-1 TRBV19 CASSWGKQNEQFF
TRBJ2-7 TRBV14 CASSHGVGYEQYF
TRBJ2-3 TRBV4-3 CTSSQDAGDTQYF
TRBJ1-1 TRBV12-3/TRBV12-4 CASSSSTQANTEAFF
TRBJ1-1 TRBV12-3/TRBV12-4 CASSNGTVTEAFF
TRBJ2-3 TRBV28 CASSSALDRVTDTQYF
TRBJ2-1 TRBV30 CALGDPYNEQFF
TRBJ2-3 TRBV5-5 CATTTSGSASTDTQYF
TRBJ2-1 TRBV29-1 CSVGLAGPISSYNEQSF
TRBJ1-1 TRBV5-3 CASSTGDNRVMNTEAFF
TRBJ2-7 TRBV6-2/TRBV6-3 CASSSLGPREQYF
TRBJ2-3 TRBV27 CASSYYGSTDTQYF
TRBJ1-5 TRBV5-1 CASSPGPTTYSNQPQHF
TRBJ2-7 TRBV5-1 CASSLAPETRFCEQYF
TRBJ1-2 TRBV19 CASSQGVGGYTF
TRBJ2-7 TRBV20-1 CSARDRRVSSYEQYF
TRBJ2-7 TRBV27 CASSYRRGYEQYF
TRBJ2-5 TRBV30 CAWSADSQETQYF
TRBJ2-1 TRBV12-3/TRBV12-4 CASSPSGGHEQFF
TRBJ1-5 TRBV7-8 CASSQTGGGNQPQHF
TRBJ2-4 TRBV7-3 CASSYISGGPPPRSLAKNIQYF
TRBJ2-7 TRBV7-8 CASTKTGPLDEQYF
TRBJ1-3 TRBV4-1 CASSQAWGNGNTIYF
TRBJ2-1 TRBV7-9 CASSDTSPGGYSEQFF
TRBJ1-6 TRBV27 CSSFGGGGNSPLHF
TRBJ2-7 TRBV4-1 CASSQDTGTELYEQYF
TRBJ2-2 TRBV28 CASSLLVGASGTGELFF
TRBJ2-7 TRBV7-2 CARSAKTSLINYEQYF
TRBJ2-5 TRBV5-6 CASSLPRGQETQYF
TRBJ2-3 TRBV5-6 CASSLVRGSGSLADTQYF
TRBJ2-2 TRBV20-1 CSARYLARLLVTGELFF
TRBJ2-5 TRBV28 CASSLLAEKETQYF
TRBJ1-1 TRBV2 CASIITEAFF